This TCR beta chain is drawn from a study of CXCR3-negative and CXCR3-positive naive CD8 T cells. Concerning this clonotype itself: What it binds is unknown.

Overall study findings and caveats: Both of the naive subsets showed about the same high diversity, but memory CD8+ cells had much less. Naive subsets displayed similar surface CD5, and TCR strength was inferred from TRB CDR3 properties. CXCR3-positive naive cells carried more hydrophobic TRB CDR3s than CXCR3-negative ones. The TRBV-TRBJ usage of naive CXCR3-negative and CXCR3-positive cells was similar, but that of memory cells differed.

CD45RO-CCR7+CD27+CD95- defined naive CD8+ T cells. Each TRB cDNA library was prepared by 5' RACE (with UMI labels). TCRdb re-called the 5' RACE reads, yielding one record per CDR3 amino acid sequence without DNA. This table lists 120,000 or so distinct CDR3 sequences. The CDR3 consists of 14 residues. Germline lookup yields CDR1 LNHDA and CDR2 SQIVND (reference sequence). The receptor was isolated from a human donor in good health. Some clones in this sample may be carry-over from other donors' samples. Sequencing used naive CXCR3+ CD8+ T cells from blood. Subset described: CD45RO-CCR7+CD27+CD95- naive CD8+ T cells expressing CXCR3 (TNR3+). J is TRBJ2-1 and V is TRBV19; TCRdb's D call of TRBD1 is untestable without DNA. CDR3 amino acids: CASSIGGFYNEQFF.